The present entry profiles one TCR beta chain with its context. The record originates from a study of blood T cell repertoires in COVID-19. Study in general: Sites across the United States, Italy and Spain contributed samples from acute and convalescent COVID-19. Sources were T cells, B-cell-depleted T cells, or PBMCs; the material itself was cDNA or gDNA.

The V gene end was trimmed by 4 bases and the J gene end by 4 bases; junction bases not matched to a gene: 6. In germline, CDR1 is MGHRA, CDR2 YSYEKL. CDR3 length equals 16 residues. As handled by the study authors: Using reference gene primer amplification, nucleated cell counts were estimated. Method: immunoSEQ multiplex PCR; TCRdb's copy keeps in-frame clones and lacks some. The DNA was the basis for D and trimming; V, J and clone size are from that table. The table has about 99,000 clones, 65% to 85% seen once; the top ten hold approximately 2%. Input material: peripheral blood. This clonotype was sampled from a man aged 65-85 years with active or convalescent COVID-19. The chain has TRBV4-1 and TRBJ2-3; TRBD1 agrees at 12 bases. CDR3 bases: TGCGCCAGCAGCCTCCGGGACAGGGGGCGGGCAGATACGCAGTATTTT. Protein sequence: CASSLRDRGRADTQYF.